This entry concerns a single TCR beta chain. The CDR3 totals 14 residues. Peripheral blood from each donor was collected in a volume of approximately 9.2 milliliters. The entry originates in a study of blood T cells in healthy people across ages. A second roughly 7 to 12 cycle PCR used barcoded and J-beta primers. TCRdb recomputed calls from the 5' RACE reads with MiXCR, one row per CDR3 protein. The sample shows more than 1,000,000 distinct CDR3 sequences, almost 25% of them seen only once. These data are also associated with another study on T cells of mothers and their children. This second study notes: Three healthy Caucasian mothers and their six children donated. During the second PCR, the M1S primer introduced sample barcodes along with 2-4 random nucleotides.

The V gene is TRBV21-1, the J gene TRBJ1-1. TRBV21-1 is flagged as a pseudogene. The source is a girl aged 2-10 years in good health. The sample taken for sequencing was blood. The CDR3 nucleotides read TGTGCCAGCAGCAAGGGGCGGTTGGGAGGGGAAGCTTTCTTT. As protein: CASSKGRLGGEAFF.